The sample holds many counts of the clone carrying this T cell receptor (beta chain). This sample stems from a study of blood T cells in healthy people across ages. Using a J-beta primer mix together with a sample-barcoded 5' primer, a second PCR was run for roughly 7 to 11 cycles. MiXCR was run by TCRdb on the 5' RACE reads, yielding one entry per CDR3 protein. The sample comprises about 930,000 distinct CDR3 sequences, just under 30% of which are singletons, and roughly a tenth rests with the top ten. In terms of origin and age, donors were healthy Caucasian individuals from Russia aged 6 to 90. The germline gives CDR1 MNHEY, CDR2 SVGEGT. Trimming cost V 6 bases and J 0 bases, with 7 bases left between them. CDR3 size: 13 residues. The same data also went into a second study, on T cells of mothers and their children. That work states: The whole RNA yield was converted to cDNA, approximately 1.6 ug per 15 ul. Addition of sample barcodes and 2-4 random nucleotides occurred through the M1S primer of the second PCR. Every mother produced more than 8 million TCR beta CDR3 reads, whereas every child provided about 3 million.

The receptor's source is a woman aged 40 to 50 in good health. Sequenced sample: blood. The J gene is TRBJ2-3, the V gene TRBV6-2 or TRBV6-3; D is uncertain. The CDR3 sequence: CASRGSSTDTQYF. For the CDR3, the DNA is TGTGCCAGCAGGGGTTCAAGCACAGATACGCAGTATTTT.